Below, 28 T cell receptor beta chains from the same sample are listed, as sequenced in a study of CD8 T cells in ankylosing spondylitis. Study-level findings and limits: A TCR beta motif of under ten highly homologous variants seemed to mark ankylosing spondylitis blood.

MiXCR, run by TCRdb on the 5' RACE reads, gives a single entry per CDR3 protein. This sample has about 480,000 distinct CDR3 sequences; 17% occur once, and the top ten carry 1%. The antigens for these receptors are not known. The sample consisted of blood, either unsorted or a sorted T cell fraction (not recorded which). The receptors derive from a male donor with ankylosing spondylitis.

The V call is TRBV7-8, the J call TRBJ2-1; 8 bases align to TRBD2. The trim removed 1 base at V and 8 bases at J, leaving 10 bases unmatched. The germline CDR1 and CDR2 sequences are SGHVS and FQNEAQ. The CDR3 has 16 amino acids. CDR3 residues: CASSLEKGLVFYEQFF. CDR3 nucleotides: TGTGCCAGCAGCTTAGAGAAGGGACTAGTCTTCTATGAGCAGTTCTTC.

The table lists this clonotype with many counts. Here the CDR3 DNA reads TGCGCCAGCAGTTCGGGACTCGTAGAGCATGAGCAGTTCTTC. Residues: CASSSGLVEHEQFF. The chain links TRBV5-1 to TRBJ2-1; a possible D gene is TRBD2 (6 bases). The CDR3 spans 14 residues. Germline assignment: CDR1 SGHRS and CDR2 YFSETQ. Deletions cut 5 bases from V and 8 bases from J, with 17 bases between.

The CDR3 DNA follows: TGTGCCAGCAGCTCCAGGCCACAGGGGGCCCACGAGCAGTACTTC. It yields the protein CASSSRPQGAHEQYF. The gene calls are TRBV11-2 and TRBJ2-7, with 9 bases identical to TRBD1. Germline V gives CDR1 SGHAT, CDR2 FQNNGV. Losses at the gene ends were 4 bases for V and 5 bases for J; bases not matched to a gene: 9. This CDR3 spans 15 amino acids.

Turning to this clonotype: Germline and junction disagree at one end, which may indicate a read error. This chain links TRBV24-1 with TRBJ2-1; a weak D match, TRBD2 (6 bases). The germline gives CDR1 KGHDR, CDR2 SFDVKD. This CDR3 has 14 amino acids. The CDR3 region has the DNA TGTGCCACCAGTGAGGACGGTGTCCCGGGAGAGCGGTTCTTC. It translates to CATSEDGVPGERFF.

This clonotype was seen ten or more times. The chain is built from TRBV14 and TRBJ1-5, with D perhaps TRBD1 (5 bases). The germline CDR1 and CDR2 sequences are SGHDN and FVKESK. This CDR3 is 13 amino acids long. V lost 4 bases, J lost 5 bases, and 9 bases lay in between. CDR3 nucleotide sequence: TGTGCCAGCAGCCTCTCGACAGATCAGCCCCAGCATTTT. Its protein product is CASSLSTDQPQHF.

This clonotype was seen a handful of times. The CDR3 bases are TGTGCCAGCATCCCAACAGGGTCCCATGGCTACACCTTC. This gives the protein CASIPTGSHGYTF. This chain joins TRBV3-1 and TRBJ1-2; perhaps TRBD1 as D (6 bases). V lost 7 bases, J lost 6 bases, and 15 bases lay in between. The V gene's germline CDR1 is LGHDT and CDR2 YNNKEL (reference sequence). This CDR3 has 13 residues.

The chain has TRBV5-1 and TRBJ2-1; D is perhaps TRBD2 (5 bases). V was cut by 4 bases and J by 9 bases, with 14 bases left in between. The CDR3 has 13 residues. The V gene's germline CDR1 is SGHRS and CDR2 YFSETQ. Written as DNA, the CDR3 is TGCGCCAGCAGCCCCGCCGTGGCGGGTGAGCAGTTCTTC. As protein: CASSPAVAGEQFF. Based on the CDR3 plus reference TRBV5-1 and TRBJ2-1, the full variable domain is KAGVTQTPRYLIKTRGQQVTLSCSPISGHRSVSWYQQTPGQGLQFLFEYFSETQRNKGNFPGRFSGRQFSNSRSEMNVSTLELGDSALYLCASSPAVAGEQFFGPGTRLTVL.

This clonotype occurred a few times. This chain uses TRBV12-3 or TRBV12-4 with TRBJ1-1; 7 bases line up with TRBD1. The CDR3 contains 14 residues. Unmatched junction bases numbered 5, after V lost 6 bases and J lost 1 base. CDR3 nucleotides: TGTGCCAGCAGAGGGACAGATAAGAACACTGAAGCTTTCTTT. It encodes CASRGTDKNTEAFF.

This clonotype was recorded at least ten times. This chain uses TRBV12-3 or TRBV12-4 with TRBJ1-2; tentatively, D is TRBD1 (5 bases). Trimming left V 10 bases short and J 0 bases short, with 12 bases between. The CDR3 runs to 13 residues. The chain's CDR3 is CAILDTTNYGYTF. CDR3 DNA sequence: TGTGCCATCCTGGACACTACTAACTATGGCTACACCTTC.

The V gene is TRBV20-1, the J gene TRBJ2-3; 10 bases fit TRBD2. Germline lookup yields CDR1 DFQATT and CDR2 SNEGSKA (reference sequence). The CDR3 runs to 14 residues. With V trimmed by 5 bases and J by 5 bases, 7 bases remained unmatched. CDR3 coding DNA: TGCAGTGCTCCCGGGCTAGCGGGAGTAGATACGCAGTATTTT. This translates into CSAPGLAGVDTQYF.

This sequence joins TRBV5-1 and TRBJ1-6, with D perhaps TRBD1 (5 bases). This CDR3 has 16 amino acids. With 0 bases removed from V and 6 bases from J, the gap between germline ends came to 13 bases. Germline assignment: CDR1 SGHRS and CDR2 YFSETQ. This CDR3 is CASSLEPGFVNSPLHF. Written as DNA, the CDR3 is TGCGCCAGCAGCTTGGAGCCAGGGTTTGTTAATTCACCCCTCCACTTT.

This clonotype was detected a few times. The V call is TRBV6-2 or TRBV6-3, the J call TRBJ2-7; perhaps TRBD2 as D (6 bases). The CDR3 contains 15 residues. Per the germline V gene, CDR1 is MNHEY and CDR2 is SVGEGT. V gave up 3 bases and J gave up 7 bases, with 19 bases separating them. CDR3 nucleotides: TGTGCCAGCAGTTATCCCGGGACTCAAAGGAAAGAGCAGTACTTC. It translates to CASSYPGTQRKEQYF.

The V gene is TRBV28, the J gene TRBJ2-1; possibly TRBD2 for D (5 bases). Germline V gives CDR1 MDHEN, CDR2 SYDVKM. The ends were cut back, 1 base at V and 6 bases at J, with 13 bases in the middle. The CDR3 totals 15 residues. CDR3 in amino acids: CASSLLVLASNEQFF. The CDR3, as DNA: TGTGCCAGCAGTTTATTAGTCCTAGCATCCAATGAGCAGTTCTTC.

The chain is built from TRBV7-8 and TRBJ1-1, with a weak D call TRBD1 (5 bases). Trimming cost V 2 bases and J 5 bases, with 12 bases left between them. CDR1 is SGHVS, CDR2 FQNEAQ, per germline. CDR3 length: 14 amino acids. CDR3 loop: CASSLSPGVTEAFF. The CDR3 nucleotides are TGTGCCAGCAGCTTAAGCCCGGGGGTGACTGAAGCTTTCTTT.

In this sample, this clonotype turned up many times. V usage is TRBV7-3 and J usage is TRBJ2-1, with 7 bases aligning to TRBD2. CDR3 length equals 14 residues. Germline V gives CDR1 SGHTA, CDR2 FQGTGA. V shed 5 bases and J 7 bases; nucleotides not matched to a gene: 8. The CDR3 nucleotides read TGTGCCAGCAGCCAAAACAGACTAGCAAATGAGCAGTTCTTC. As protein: CASSQNRLANEQFF.

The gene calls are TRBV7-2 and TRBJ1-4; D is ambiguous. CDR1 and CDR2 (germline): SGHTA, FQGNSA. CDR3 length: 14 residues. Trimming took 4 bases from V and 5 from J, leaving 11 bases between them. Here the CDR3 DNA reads TGTGCCAGCAGCTCCCCGGGAGGGAATGAAAAACTGTTTTTT. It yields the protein CASSSPGGNEKLFF. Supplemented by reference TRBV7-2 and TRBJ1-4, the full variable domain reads GAGVSQSPSNKVTEKGKDVELRCDPISGHTALYWYRQSLGQGLEFLIYFQGNSAPDKSGLPSDRFSAERTGGSVSTLTIQRTQQEDSAVYLCASSSPGGNEKLFFGSGTQLSVL.

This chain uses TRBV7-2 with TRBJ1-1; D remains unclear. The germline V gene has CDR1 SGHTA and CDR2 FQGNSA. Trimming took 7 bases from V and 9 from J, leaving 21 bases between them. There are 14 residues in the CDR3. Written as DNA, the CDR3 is TGTGCCAGCAACCCGGGGTACAGCCACCATCAAGCTTTCTTT. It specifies CASNPGYSHHQAFF.

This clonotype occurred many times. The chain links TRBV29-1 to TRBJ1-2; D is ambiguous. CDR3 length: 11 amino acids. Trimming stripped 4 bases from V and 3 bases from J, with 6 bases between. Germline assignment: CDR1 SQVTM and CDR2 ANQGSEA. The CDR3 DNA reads TGCAGCGTTGGGCAGGACTATGGCTACACCTTC. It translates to CSVGQDYGYTF.

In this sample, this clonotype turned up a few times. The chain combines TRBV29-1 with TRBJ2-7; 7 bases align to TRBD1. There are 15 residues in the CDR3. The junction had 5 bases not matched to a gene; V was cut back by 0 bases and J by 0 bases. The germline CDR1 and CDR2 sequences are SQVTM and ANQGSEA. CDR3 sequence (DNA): TGCAGCGTTGAAGATTTCCGGGACAGCTCCTACGAGCAGTACTTC. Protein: CSVEDFRDSSYEQYF.

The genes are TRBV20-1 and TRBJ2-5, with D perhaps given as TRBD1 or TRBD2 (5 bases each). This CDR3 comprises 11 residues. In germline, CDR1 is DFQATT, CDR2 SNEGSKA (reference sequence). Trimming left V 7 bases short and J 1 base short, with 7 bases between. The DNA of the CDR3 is TGCAGTGGAGGGGTCCAAGAGACCCAGTACTTC. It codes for CSGGVQETQYF.

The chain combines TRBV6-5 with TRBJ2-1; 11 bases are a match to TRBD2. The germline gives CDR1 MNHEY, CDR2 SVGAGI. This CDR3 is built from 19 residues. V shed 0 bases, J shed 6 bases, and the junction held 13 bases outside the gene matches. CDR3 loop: CASSYSRLAGGRVANEQFF. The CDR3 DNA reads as TGTGCCAGCAGTTACTCGAGGCTAGCGGGGGGTCGGGTTGCCAATGAGCAGTTCTTC.

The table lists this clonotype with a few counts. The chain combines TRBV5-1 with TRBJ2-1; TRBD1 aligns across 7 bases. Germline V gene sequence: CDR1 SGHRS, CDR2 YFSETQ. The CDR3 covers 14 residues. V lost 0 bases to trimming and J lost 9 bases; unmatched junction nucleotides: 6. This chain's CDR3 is CASSLATGTGEQFF. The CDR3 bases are TGCGCCAGCAGCTTGGCGACAGGGACGGGTGAGCAGTTCTTC.

This CDR3 is CASSMTVTNTEAFF. The CDR3 DNA follows: TGCGCCAGCAGCATGACAGTTACGAACACTGAAGCTTTCTTT. J is TRBJ1-1 and V is TRBV5-1; TRBD1 is a possible D gene (5 bases). The CDR3 is made up of 14 amino acids. CDR1 and CDR2 from the germline V gene are SGHRS and YFSETQ. V lost 4 bases, J lost 1 base, and 11 bases lay in between.

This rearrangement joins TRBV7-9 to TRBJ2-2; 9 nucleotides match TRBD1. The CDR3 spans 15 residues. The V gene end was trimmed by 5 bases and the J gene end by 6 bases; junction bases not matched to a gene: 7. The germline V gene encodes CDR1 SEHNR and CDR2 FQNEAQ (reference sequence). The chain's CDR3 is CASSPGQGRAGELFF. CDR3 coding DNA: TGTGCCAGCAGCCCGGGACAGGGTCGGGCCGGGGAGCTGTTTTTT.

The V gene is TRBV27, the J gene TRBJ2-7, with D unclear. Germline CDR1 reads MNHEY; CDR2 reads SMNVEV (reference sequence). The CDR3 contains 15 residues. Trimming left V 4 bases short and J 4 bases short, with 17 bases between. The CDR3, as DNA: TGTGCCAGCAGTTCCTGGTCGGGCTCCAATTACGAGCAGTACTTC. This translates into CASSSWSGSNYEQYF.

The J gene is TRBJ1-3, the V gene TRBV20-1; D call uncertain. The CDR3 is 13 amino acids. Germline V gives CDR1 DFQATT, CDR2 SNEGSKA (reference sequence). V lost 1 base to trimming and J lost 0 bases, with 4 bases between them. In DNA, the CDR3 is TGCAGTGCTAGAGGGTTCTCTGGAAACACCATATATTTT. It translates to CSARGFSGNTIYF.

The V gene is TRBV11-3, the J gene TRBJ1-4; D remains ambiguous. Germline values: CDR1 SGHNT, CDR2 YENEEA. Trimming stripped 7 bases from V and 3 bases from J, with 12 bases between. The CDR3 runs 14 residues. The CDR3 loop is CASTPGTANEKLFF. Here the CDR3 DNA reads TGTGCCAGCACCCCTGGCACTGCTAATGAAAAACTGTTTTTT.

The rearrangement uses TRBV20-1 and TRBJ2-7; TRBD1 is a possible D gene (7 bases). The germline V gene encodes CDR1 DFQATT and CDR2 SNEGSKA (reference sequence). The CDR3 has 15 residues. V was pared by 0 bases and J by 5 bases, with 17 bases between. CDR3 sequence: CSARDPDRAGHEQYF. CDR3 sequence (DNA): TGCAGTGCTAGAGACCCCGACAGGGCGGGACACGAGCAGTACTTC.